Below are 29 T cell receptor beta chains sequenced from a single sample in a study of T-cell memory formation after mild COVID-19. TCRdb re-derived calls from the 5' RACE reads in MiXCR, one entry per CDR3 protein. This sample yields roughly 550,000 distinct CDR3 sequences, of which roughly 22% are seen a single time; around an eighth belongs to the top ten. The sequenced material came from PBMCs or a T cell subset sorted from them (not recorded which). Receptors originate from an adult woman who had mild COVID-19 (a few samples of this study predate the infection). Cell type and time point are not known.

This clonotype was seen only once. CDR3 residues: CSVEDEGAAFF. As DNA, the CDR3 is TGCAGCGTTGAAGATGAGGGGGCGGCTTTCTTT. The chain recombines TRBV29-1 with TRBJ1-1, with TRBD1 matching over 7 bases. After removal of 0 bases from V and 11 bases from J, the junction contained 3 bases not matched to a gene. There are 11 residues in the CDR3. Germline-derived CDR1 and CDR2 are SQVTM and ANQGSEA.

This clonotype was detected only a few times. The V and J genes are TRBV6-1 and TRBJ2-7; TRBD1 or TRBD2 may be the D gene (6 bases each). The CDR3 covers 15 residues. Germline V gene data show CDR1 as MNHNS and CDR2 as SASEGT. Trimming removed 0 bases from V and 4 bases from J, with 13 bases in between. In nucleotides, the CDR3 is TGTGCCAGCAGTGAAGCCTGGAGGGGGAGTTACGAGCAGTACTTC. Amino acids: CASSEAWRGSYEQYF.

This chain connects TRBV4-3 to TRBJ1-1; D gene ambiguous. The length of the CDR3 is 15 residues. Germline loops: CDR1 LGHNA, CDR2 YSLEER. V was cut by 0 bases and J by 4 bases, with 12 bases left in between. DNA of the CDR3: TGCGCCAGCAGCCAAGATCCCCCGGAACTCACTGAAGCTTTCTTT. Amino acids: CASSQDPPELTEAFF.

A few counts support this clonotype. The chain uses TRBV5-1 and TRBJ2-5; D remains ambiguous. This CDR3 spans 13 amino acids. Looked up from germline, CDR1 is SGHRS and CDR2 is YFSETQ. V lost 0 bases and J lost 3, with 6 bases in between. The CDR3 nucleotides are TGCGCCAGCAGCTTGGTGACGGAAGAGACCCAGTACTTC. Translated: CASSLVTEETQYF.

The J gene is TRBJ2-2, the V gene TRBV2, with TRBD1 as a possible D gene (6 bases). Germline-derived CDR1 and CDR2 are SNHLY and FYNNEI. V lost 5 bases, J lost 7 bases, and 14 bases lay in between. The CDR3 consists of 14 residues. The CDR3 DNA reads TGTGCCAGCAGTCGGCAGGGGATCGGCGGGGAGCTGTTTTTT. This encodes CASSRQGIGGELFF.

CDR3 coding DNA: TGTGCCAGCAGCAAGACTAGCGGGGAGGCAGATACGCAGTATTTT. Its protein product is CASSKTSGEADTQYF. The chain recombines TRBV12-3 or TRBV12-4 with TRBJ2-3; 11 bases align to TRBD2. This CDR3 region has 15 residues. Trimming at V came to 6 bases and at J to 4 bases, leaving 6 bases not matched to a gene.

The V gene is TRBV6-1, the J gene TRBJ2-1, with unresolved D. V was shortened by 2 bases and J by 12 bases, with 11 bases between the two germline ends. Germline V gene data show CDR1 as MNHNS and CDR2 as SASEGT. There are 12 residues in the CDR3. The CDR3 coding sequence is TGTGCCAGCAGTGAATGGGATCTTGGGCAGTTCTTC. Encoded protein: CASSEWDLGQFF.

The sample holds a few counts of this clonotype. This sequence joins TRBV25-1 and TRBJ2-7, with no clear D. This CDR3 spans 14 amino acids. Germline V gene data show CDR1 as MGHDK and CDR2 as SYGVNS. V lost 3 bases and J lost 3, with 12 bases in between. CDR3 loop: CASSDYVRDYEQYF. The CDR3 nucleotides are TGTGCCAGCAGTGACTATGTCAGAGACTACGAGCAGTACTTC.

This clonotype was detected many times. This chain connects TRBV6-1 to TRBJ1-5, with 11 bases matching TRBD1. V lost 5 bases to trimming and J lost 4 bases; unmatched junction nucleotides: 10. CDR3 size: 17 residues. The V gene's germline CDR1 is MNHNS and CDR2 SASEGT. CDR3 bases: TGTGCCAGCAGTCCTTGGACAGGGGGCCTTATTAATCAGCCCCAGCATTTT. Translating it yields CASSPWTGGLINQPQHF.

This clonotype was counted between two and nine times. The CDR3 DNA sequence: TGTGCCAGCAGCTTAGTCGGGACAGGGCAAGAGACCCAGTACTTC. Its protein product is CASSLVGTGQETQYF. The chain is built from TRBV7-2 and TRBJ2-5, with 9 positions matching TRBD1. Germline CDR1 SGHTA, CDR2 FQGNSA. CDR3 length equals 15 residues. V was pared by 1 base and J by 2 bases, with 2 bases of the junction left unmatched.

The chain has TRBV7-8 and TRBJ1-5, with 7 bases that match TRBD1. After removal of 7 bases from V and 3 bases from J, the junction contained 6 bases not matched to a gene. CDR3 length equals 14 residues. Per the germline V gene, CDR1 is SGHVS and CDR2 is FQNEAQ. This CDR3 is CASTLDRANQPQHF. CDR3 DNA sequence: TGTGCCAGCACTCTCGACAGGGCCAATCAGCCCCAGCATTTT.

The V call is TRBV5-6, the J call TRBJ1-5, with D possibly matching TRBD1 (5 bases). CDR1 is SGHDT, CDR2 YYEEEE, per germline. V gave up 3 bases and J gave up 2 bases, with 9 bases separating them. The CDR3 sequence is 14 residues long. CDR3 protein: CASSSAGGNQPQHF. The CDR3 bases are TGTGCCAGCAGCTCGGCGGGGGGCAATCAGCCCCAGCATTTT.

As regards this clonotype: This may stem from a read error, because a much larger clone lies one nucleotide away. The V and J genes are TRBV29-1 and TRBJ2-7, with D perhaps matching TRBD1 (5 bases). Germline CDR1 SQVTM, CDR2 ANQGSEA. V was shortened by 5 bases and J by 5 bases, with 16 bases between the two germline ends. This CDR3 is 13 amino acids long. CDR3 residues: CSVSRVYSNEQYF. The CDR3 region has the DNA TGCAGCGTTTCCAGGGTGTACAGCAACGAGCAGTACTTC.

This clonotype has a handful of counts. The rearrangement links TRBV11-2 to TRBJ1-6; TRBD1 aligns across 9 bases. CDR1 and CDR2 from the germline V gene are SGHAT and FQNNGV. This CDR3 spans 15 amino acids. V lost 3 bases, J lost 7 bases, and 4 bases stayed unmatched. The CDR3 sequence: CASSFLTGGNSPLHF. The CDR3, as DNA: TGTGCCAGCAGCTTCTTGACAGGGGGGAATTCACCCCTCCACTTT.

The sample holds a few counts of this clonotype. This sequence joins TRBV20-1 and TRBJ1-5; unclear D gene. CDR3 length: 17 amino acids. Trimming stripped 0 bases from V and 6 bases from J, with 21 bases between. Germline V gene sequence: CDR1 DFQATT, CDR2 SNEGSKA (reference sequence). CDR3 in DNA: TGCAGTGCTAGAGATAAAGCGGAGCCCCGGCAAGGTCAGCCCCAGCATTTT. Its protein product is CSARDKAEPRQGQPQHF.

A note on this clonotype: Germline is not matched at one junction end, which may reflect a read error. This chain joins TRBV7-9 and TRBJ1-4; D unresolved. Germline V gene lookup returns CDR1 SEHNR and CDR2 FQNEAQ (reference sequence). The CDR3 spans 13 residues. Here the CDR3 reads CASSLRREDEKLF. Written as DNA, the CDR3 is TGTGCCAGCAGTCTCCGGAGGGAAGATGAAAAACTGTTT.

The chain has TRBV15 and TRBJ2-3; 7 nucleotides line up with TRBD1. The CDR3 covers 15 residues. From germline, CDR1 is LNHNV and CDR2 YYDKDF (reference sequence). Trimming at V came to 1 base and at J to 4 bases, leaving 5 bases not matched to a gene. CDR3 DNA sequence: TGTGCCACCAGCAGAGGGGTTCAGGGGGCAGATACGCAGTATTTT. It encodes CATSRGVQGADTQYF.

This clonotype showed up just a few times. CDR3 DNA sequence: TGTGCCAGCAGCCTTAGCCTCAGCGCAGATACGCAGTATTTT. Protein product: CASSLSLSADTQYF. The genes are TRBV7-6 and TRBJ2-3; D not certain. Germline V CDR1 and CDR2: SGHVS, FNYEAQ. The CDR3 is 14 amino acids. Trimming stripped 5 bases from V and 4 bases from J, with 13 bases between. Full variable domain (missing parts from reference TRBV7-6 and TRBJ2-3): GAGVSQSPRYKVTKRGQDVALRCDPISGHVSLYWYRQALGQGPEFLTYFNYEAQQDKSGLPNDRFSAERPEGSISTLTIQRTEQRDSAMYRCASSLSLSADTQYFGPGTRLTVL.

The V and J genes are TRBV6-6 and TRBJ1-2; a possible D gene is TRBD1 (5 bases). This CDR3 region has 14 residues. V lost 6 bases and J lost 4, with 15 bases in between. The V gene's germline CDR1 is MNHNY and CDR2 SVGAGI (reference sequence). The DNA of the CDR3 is TGTGCCAGCAGCAGCGACAGTGGATCCTATGGCTACACCTTC. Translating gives CASSSDSGSYGYTF.

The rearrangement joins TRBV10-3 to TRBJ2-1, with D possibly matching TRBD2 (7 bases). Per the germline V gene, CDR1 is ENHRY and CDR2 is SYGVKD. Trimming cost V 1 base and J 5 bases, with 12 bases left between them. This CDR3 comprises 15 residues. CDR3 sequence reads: CAISEFVGGHNEQFF. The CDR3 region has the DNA TGTGCCATCAGTGAGTTTGTGGGGGGGCACAATGAGCAGTTCTTC.

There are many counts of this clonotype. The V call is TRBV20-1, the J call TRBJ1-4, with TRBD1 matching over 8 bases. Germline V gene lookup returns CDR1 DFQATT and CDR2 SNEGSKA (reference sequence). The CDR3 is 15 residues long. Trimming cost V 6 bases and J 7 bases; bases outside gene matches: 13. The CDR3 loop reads CSAQDRTGSSEKLFF. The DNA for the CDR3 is TGCAGTGCCCAAGATAGGACAGGGTCGAGTGAAAAACTGTTTTTT.

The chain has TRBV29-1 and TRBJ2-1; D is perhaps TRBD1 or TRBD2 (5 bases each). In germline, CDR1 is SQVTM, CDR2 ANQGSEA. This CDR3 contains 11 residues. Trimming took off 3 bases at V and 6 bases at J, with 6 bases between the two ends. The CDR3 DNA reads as TGCAGCGTTGATGGGGGCAATGAGCAGTTCTTC. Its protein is CSVDGGNEQFF.

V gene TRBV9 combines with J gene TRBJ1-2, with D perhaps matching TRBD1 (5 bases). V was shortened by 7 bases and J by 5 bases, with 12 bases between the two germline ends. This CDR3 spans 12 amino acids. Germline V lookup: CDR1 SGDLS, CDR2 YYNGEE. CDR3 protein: CASGERGYGYTF. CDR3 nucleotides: TGTGCCAGCGGCGAGAGGGGATATGGCTACACCTTC.

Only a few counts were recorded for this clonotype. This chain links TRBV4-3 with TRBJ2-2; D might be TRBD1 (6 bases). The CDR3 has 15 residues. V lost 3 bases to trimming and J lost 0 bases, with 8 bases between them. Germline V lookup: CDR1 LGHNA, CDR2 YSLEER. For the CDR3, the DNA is TGCGCCAGCAGCCATGGACAGTCGAACACCGGGGAGCTGTTTTTT. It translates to CASSHGQSNTGELFF.

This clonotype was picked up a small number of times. The chain's CDR3 is CASHNRDTGELFF. The CDR3 DNA sequence: TGTGCCAGCCATAACAGGGACACCGGGGAGCTGTTTTTT. The genes are TRBV28 and TRBJ2-2; D is possibly TRBD1 (6 bases). The CDR3 covers 13 residues. V lost 8 bases to trimming and J lost 3 bases, with 10 bases between them. CDR1 MDHEN and CDR2 SYDVKM come from the germline V gene.

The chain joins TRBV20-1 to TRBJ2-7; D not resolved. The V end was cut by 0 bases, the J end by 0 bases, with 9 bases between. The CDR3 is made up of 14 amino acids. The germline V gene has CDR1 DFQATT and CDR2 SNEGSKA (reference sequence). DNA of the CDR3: TGCAGTGCTAGAGACGAGGACCACTCCTACGAGCAGTACTTC. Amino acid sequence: CSARDEDHSYEQYF.

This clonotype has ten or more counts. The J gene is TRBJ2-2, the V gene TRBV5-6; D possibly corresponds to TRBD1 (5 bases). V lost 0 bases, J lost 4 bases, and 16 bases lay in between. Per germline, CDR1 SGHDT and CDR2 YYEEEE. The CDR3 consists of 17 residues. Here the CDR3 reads CASSLGPGKHVTGELFF. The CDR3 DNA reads TGTGCCAGCAGCTTGGGTCCAGGGAAGCACGTCACCGGGGAGCTGTTTTTT.

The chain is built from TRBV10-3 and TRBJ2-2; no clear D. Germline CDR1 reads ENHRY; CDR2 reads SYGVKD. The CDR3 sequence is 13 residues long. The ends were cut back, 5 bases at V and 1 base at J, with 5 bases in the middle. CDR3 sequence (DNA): TGTGCCATCAGTTCAGGGAACACCGGGGAGCTGTTTTTT. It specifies CAISSGNTGELFF.

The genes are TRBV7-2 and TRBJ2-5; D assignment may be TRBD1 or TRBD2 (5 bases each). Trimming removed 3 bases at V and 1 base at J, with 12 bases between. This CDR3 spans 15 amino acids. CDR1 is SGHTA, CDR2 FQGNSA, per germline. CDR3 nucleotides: TGTGCCAGCAGCTTGGACTTGACAGCCCAAGAGACCCAGTACTTC. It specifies CASSLDLTAQETQYF.